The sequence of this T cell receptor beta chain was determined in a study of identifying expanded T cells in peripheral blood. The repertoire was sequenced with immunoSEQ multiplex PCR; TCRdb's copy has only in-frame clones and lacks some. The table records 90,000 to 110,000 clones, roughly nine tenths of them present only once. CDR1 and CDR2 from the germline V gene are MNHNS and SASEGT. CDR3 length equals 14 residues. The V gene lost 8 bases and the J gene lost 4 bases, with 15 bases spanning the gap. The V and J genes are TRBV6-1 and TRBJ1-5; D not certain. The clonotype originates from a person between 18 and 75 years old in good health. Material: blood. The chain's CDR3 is CASEPPTVNQPQHF. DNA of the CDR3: TGTGCCAGCGAACCCCCGACCGTTAATCAGCCCCAGCATTTT.